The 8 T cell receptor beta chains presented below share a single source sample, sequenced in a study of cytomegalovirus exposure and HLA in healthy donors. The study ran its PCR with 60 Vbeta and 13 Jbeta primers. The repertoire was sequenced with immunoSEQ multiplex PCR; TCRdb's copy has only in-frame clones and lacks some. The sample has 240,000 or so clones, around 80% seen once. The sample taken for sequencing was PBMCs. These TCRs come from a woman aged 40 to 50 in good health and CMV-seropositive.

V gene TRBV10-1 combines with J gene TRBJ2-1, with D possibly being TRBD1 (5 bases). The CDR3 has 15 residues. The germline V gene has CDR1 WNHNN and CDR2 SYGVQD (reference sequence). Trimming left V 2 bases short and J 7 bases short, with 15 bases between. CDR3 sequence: CASSEGANLRNEQFF. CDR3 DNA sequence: TGCGCCAGCAGTGAGGGGGCCAACCTGAGGAATGAGCAGTTCTTC.

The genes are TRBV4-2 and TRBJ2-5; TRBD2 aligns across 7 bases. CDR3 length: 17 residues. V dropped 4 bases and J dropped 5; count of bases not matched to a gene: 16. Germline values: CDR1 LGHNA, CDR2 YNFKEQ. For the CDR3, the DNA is TGTGCCAGCAGCCCCCCCGCGGGAGTTGGTTCCGGGGAGACCCAGTACTTC. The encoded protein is CASSPPAGVGSGETQYF.

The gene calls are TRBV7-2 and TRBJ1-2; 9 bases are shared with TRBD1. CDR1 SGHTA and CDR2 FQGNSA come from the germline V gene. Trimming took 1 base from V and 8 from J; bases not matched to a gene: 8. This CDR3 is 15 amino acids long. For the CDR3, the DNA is TGTGCCAGCAGCTTAGAGAACAGGGGGCAACGAGGCTACACCTTC. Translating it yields CASSLENRGQRGYTF.

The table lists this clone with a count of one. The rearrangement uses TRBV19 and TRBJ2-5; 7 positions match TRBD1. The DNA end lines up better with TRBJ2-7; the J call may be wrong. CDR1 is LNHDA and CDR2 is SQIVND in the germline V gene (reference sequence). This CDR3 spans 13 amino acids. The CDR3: CASSTQGSYEQYF. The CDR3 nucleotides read TGTGCCAGTAGCACACAGGGGTCCTACGAGCAGTACTTC.

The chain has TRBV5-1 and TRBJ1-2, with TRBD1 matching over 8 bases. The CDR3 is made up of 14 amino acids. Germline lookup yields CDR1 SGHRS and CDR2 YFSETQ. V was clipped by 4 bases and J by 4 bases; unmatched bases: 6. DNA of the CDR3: TGCGCCAGCAGCGCCGGACAGGGCGCCTATGGCTACACCTTC. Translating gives CASSAGQGAYGYTF.

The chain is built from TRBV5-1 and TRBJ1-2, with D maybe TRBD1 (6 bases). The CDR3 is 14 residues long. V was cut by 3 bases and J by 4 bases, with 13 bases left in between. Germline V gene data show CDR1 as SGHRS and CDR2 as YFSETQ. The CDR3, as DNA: TGCGCCAGCAGCTCCGGGGGGCGCCGCTATGGCTACACCTTC. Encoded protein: CASSSGGRRYGYTF. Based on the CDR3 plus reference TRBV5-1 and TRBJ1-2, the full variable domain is KAGVTQTPRYLIKTRGQQVTLSCSPISGHRSVSWYQQTPGQGLQFLFEYFSETQRNKGNFPGRFSGRQFSNSRSEMNVSTLELGDSALYLCASSSGGRRYGYTFGSGTRLTVV.

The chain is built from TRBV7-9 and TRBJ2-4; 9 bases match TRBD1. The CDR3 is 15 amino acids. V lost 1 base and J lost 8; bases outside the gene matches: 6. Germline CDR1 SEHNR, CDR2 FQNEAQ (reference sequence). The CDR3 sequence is CASSLGGTGRDIQYF. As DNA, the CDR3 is TGTGCCAGCAGCTTAGGGGGGACAGGGCGGGACATTCAGTACTTC.

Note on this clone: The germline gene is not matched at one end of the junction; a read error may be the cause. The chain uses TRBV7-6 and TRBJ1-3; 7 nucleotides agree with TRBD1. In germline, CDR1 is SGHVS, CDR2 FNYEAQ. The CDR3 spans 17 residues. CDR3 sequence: CASSLASTGVIGNTIYF. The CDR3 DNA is TGTGCCAGCAGCCTAGCCTCCACAGGGGTTATTGGAAACACCATATATTTT. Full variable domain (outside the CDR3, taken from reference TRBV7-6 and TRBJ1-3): GAGVSQSPRYKVTKRGQDVALRCDPISGHVSLYWYRQALGQGPEFLTYFNYEAQQDKSGLPNDRFSAERPEGSISTLTIQRTEQRDSAMYRCASSLASTGVIGNTIYFGEGSWLTVV.